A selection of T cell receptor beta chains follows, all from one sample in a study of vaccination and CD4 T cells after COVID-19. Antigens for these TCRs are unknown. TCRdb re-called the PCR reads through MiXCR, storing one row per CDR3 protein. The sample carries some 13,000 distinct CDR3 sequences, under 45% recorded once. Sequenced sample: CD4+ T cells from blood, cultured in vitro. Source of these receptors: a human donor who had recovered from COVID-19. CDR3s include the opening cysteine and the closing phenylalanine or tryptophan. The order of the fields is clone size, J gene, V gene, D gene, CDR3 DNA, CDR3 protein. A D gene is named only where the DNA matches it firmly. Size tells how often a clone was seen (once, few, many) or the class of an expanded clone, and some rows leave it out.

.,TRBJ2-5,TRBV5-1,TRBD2,TGCGCCAGCAGCTTAGCGGGGAACCAAGAGACCCAGTACTTC,CASSLAGNQETQYF
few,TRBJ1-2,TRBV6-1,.,TGTGCCAGCCGACGGAGGGTCTTTGGCTACACCTTC,CASRRRVFGYTF
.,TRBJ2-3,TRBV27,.,TGTGCCAGCAGTTTAGTTCCAGGCACAGATACGCAGTATTTT,CASSLVPGTDTQYF
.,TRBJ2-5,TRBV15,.,TGTGCCACCAGCAGAGATCCTTCGGAGACCCAGTACTTC,CATSRDPSETQYF
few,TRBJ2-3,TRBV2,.,TGTGCCAGCAGTGGAGGGTTTGGCGGGACTAGCACAGATACGCAGTATTTT,CASSGGFGGTSTDTQYF
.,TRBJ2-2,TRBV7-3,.,TGTGCCAGCAGTTCCGGGCCATCCACCGGGGAGCTGTTTTTT,CASSSGPSTGELFF
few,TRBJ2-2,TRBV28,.,TGTGCCAGCATAGGGCAGGGGCACACCGGGGAGCTGTTTTTT,CASIGQGHTGELFF
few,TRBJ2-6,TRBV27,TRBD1,TGTGCCAGCAGTTTAGGGACAGGGAGTTACTCTGGGGCCAACGTCCTGACTTTC,CASSLGTGSYSGANVLTF
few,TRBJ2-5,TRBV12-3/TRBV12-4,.,TGTGCCAGCAGTTTATCGGAAGAGACCCAGTACTTC,CASSLSEETQYF
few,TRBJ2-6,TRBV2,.,TGTGCCAGCAGTGATAATTACGGGGCCAACGTCCTGACTTTC,CASSDNYGANVLTF
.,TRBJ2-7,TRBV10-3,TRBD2,TGTGCCATCAGTACTAGCGGGAGGTCCTACGAGCAGTACTTC,CAISTSGRSYEQYF
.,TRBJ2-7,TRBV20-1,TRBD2,TGCAGTGCCCTGGGGAGGGGTAGGGACGAGCAGTACTTC,CSALGRGRDEQYF
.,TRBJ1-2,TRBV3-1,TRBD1,TGTGCCAGCAGCCAAGATTGGGGGGACAGGAAAAGTGGGTACACCTTC,CASSQDWGDRKSGYTF
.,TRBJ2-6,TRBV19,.,TGTGCCAGTAGTACCCCTGGCTCTGGGGCCAACGTCCTGACTTTC,CASSTPGSGANVLTF
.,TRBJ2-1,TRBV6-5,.,TGTGCCAGCAGTTCCCAGGGTAAGCAGTTCTTC,CASSSQGKQFF
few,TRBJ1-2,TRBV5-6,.,TGTGCCAGCAGCTTACCAAACGGGGGACACTATGGCTACACCTTC,CASSLPNGGHYGYTF
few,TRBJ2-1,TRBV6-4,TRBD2,TGTGCCAGCAGTGACGGGTTAGCGGGCTCCAATGAGCAGTTCTTC,CASSDGLAGSNEQFF
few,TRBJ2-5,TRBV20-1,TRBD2,TGCAGTGCTAGCCCTAGCGGGAGTTCCGAGACCCAGTACTTC,CSASPSGSSETQYF
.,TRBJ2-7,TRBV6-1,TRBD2,TGTGCCAGCAATGCTCTAGCGGGAGGTCCCTACGAGCAGTACTTC,CASNALAGGPYEQYF
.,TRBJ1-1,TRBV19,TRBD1,TGTGCCAGTAGTAAACAGGGGGCGCACACTGAAGCTTTCTTT,CASSKQGAHTEAFF
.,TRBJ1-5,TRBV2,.,TGTGCCAGCAGTAGAATGGGGGGGCCCAATCAGCCCCAGCATTTT,CASSRMGGPNQPQHF
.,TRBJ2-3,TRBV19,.,TGTGCCAGTAGTACCGGGGGTTATGGGGCAGATACGCAGTATTTT,CASSTGGYGADTQYF
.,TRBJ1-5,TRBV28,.,TGTGCCAGCAGTTTGGAAAGAGCCGATCAGCCCCAGCATTTT,CASSLERADQPQHF
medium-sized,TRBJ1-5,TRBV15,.,TGTGCCACCAGCAGAGATCTAGGCAGTTATCAGCCCCAGCATTTT,CATSRDLGSYQPQHF
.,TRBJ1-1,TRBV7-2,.,TGTGCCAGCACAACGAAGGTCGGCACTGAAGCTTTCTTT,CASTTKVGTEAFF
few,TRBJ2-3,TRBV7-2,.,TGTGCCAGCAGCTTAGACGGGAGTGGTGGAGATACGCAGTATTTT,CASSLDGSGGDTQYF
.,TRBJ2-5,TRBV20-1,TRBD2,TGCAGTGCTAGGGGATTTACTAGCGGGAGCTTGGGAGGAGAGACCCAGTACTTC,CSARGFTSGSLGGETQYF
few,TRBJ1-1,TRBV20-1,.,TGCAGTGCTAGAGATCGGGACCGTCGAACTCAGGCTTTCTTT,CSARDRDRRTQAFF
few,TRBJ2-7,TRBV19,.,TGTGCCAGTAGTGATCGGGAGCGATCCTACGAGCAGTACTTC,CASSDRERSYEQYF
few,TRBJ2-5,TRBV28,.,TGTGCCACCCGGGGGCCCCTTAGGGTGTTCGAGACCCAGTACTTC,CATRGPLRVFETQYF
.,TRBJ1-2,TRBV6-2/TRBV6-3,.,TGTGCCAGCAGTTGGACCAACTATGGCTACACCTTC,CASSWTNYGYTF
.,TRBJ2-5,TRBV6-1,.,TGTGCCAGCAGTCTTTGGGGGAAGGGGACCCAGTACTTC,CASSLWGKGTQYF
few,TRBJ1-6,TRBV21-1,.,TGTGCCAGCCCCCGACAGAACTATAATTCACCCCTCCACTTT,CASPRQNYNSPLHF
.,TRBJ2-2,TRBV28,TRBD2,TGTGCCAGCAGTTCGCCTAGCGGAAACACCGGGGAGCTGTTTTTT,CASSSPSGNTGELFF
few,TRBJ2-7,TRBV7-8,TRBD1,TGTGCCAGCAGCTCGGAGACAGGGTACTACGAGCAGTACTTC,CASSSETGYYEQYF
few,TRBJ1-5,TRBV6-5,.,TGTGCCAGCAGTTATTCAGGGTACCAGCCCCAGCATTTT,CASSYSGYQPQHF
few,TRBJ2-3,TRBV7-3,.,TGTGCCAGCAGCCTGGGAAGTACAGATACGCAGTATTTT,CASSLGSTDTQYF
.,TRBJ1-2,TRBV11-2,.,TGTGCCAGCAGCTTAGCGGGCTTTCCCTATGGCTACACCTTC,CASSLAGFPYGYTF
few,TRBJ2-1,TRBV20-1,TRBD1,TGCAGTGCGCGGACAGGGAAAAATGAGCAGTTCTTC,CSARTGKNEQFF
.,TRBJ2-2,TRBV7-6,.,TGTGCCAGCAGCTTAGGGGTGGGAAACACCGGGGAGCTGTTTTTT,CASSLGVGNTGELFF